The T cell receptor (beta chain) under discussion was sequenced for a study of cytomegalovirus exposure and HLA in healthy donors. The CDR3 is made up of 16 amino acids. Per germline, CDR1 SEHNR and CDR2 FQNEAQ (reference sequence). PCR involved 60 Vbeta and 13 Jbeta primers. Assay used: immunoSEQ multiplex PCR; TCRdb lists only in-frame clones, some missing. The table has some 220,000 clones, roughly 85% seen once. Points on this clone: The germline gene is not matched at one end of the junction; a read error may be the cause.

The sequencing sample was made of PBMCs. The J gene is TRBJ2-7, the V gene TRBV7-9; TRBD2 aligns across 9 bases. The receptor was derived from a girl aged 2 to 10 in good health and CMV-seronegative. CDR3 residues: CSSSSQTSGPTYEQYF. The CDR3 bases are TGTTCCAGCAGCAGCCAGACTAGCGGACCGACCTACGAGCAGTACTTC.